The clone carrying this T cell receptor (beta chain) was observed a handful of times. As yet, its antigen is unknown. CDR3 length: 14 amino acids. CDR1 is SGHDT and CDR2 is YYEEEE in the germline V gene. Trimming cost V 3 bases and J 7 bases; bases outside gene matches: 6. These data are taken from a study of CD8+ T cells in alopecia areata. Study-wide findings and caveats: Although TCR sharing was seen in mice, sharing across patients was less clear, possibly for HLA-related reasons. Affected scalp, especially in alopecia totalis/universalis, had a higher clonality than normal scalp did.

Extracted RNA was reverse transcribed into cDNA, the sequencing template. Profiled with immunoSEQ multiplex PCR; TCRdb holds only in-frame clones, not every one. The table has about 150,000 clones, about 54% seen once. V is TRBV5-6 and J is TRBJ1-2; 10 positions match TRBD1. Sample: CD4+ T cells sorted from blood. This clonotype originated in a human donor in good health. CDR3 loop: CASSWDRGKAGYTF. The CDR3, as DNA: TGTGCCAGCAGCTGGGACAGGGGCAAGGCTGGCTACACCTTC.